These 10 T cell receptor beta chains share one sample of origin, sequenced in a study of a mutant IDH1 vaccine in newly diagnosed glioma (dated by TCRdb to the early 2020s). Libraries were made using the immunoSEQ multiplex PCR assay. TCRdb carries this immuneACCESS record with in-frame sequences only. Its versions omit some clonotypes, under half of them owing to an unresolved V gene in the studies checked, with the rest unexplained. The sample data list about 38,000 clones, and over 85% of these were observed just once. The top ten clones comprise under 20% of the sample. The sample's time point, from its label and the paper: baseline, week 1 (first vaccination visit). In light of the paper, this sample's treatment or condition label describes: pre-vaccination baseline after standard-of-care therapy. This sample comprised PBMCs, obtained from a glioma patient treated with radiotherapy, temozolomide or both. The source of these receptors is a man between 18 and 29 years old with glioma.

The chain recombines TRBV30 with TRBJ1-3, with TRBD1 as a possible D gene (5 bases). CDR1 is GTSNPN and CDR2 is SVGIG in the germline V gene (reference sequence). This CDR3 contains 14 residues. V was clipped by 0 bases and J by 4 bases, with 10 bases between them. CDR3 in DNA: TGTGCCTGGAGTGTAGAGGGGTACGGAAACACCATATATTTT. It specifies CAWSVEGYGNTIYF.

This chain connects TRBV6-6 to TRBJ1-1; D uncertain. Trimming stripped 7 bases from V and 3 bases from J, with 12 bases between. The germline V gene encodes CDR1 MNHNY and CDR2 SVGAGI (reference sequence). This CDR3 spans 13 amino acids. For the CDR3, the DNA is TGTGCCAGCACCAGACGGGAGGACACTGAAGCTTTCTTT. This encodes CASTRREDTEAFF.

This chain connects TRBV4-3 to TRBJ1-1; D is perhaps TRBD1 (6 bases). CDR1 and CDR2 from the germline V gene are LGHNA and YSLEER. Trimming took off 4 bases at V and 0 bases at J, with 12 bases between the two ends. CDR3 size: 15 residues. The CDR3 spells CASSPITGLNTEAFF. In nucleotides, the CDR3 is TGCGCCAGCAGCCCAATCACAGGGTTGAACACTGAAGCTTTCTTT.

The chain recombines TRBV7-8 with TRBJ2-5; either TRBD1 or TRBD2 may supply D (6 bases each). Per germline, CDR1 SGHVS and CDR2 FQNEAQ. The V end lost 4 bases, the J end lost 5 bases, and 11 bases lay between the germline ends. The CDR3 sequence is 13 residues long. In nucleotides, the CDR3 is TGTGCCAGCAGCTGGAGGGGGTTCGAGACCCAGTACTTC. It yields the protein CASSWRGFETQYF.

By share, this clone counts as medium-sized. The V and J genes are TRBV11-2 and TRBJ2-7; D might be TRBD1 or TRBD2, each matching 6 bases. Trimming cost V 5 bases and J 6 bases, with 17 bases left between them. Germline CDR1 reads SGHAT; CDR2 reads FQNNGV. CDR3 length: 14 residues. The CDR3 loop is CASSLVEGGAEQYF. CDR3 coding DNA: TGTGCCAGCAGCCTTGTCGAGGGGGGCGCCGAGCAGTACTTC.

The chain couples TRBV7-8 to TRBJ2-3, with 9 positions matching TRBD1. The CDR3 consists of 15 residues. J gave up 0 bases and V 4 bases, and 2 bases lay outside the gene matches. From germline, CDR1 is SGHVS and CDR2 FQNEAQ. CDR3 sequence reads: CASSWGTGSTDTQYF. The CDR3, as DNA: TGTGCCAGCAGCTGGGGGACAGGGAGCACAGATACGCAGTATTTT.

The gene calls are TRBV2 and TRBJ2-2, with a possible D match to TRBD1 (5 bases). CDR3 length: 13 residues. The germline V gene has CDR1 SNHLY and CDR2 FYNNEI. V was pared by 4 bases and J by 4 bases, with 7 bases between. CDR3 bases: TGTGCCAGCAGTGCCGACAGCACCGGGGAGCTGTTTTTT. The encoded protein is CASSADSTGELFF. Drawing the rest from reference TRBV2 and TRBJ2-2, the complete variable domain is EPEVTQTPSHQVTQMGQEVILRCVPISNHLYFYWYRQILGQKVEFLVSFYNNEISEKSEIFDDQFSVERPDGSNFTLKIRSTKLEDSAMYFCASSADSTGELFFGEGSRLTVL.

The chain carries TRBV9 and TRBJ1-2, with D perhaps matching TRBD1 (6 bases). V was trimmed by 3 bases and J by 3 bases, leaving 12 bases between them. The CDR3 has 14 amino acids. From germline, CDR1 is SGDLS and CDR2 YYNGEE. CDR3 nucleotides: TGTGCCAGCAGCGCCGCCCGGACAGACTATGGCTACACCTTC. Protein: CASSAARTDYGYTF.

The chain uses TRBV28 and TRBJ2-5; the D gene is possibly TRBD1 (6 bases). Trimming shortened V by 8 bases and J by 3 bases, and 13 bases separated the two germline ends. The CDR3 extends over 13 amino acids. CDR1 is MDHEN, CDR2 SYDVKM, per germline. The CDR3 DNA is TGTGCCAGCCGTCTAAAGGGGGAAGAGACCCAGTACTTC. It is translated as CASRLKGEETQYF.

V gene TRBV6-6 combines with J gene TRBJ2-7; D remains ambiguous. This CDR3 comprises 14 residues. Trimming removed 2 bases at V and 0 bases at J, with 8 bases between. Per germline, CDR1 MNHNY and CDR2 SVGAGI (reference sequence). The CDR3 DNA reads TGTGCCAGCAGTTACGGCGGAAACTCCTACGAGCAGTACTTC. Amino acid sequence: CASSYGGNSYEQYF.